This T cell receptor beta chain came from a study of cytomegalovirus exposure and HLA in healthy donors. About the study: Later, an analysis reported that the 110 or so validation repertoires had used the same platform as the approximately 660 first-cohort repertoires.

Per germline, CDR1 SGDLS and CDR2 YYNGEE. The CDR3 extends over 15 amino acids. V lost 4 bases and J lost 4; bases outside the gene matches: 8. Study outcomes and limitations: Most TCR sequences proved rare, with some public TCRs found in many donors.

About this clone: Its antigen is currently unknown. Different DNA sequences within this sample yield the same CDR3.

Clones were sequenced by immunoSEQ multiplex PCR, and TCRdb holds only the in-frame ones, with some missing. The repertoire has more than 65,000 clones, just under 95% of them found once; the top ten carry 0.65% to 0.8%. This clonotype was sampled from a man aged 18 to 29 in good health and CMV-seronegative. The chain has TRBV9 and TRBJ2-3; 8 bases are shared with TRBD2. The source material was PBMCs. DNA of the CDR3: TGTGCCAGCAGCACCTCCGGGACTAGGGCAGATACGCAGTATTTT. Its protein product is CASSTSGTRADTQYF.